The source of this T cell receptor beta chain is a study of T cell responses to AZD1222 COVID-19 vaccine. Germline CDR1 is KGHSH and CDR2 is LQKENI. Deletions cut 6 bases from V and 7 bases from J, with 7 bases between. The CDR3 runs 11 residues. Only a few counts were recorded for this clone. The assay was immunoSEQ multiplex PCR, and TCRdb's table has in-frame clones only and misses some. The data show about 8,000 clones, 70% to 90% seen once. Second-dose groups at about 4 or about 12 weeks were pooled. The clonotype originates from an adult who received the AZD1222 COVID-19 vaccine. This specimen consisted of peripheral blood, obtained 28 days after the second AZD1222 dose. The gene calls are TRBV18 and TRBJ2-1; D is unresolved. The chain's CDR3 is CASSPGNEQFF. CDR3 DNA sequence: TGTGCCAGCTCTCCCGGGAATGAGCAGTTCTTC.